This TCR beta chain was recorded in a study of graft-versus-host responses after intestinal transplantation. This table comes from immunoSEQ multiplex PCR, and its TCRdb copy is limited to in-frame clones, with some not included. This sample yields approximately 77,000 clones, of which 80% to 95% are seen a single time; under 0.85% belongs to the top ten. The CDR3 consists of 14 residues. V lost 6 bases and J 1 base, leaving 12 bases between the germline ends. Germline V gives CDR1 MNHEY, CDR2 SVGAGI. Study results and caveats: Investigators detected GvH clones in recipient marrow, with some emerging earlier in ileum or blood.

A note on this clone: The antigen is not known.

The receptor comes from a human patient who received an intestinal transplant, so some T cells may come from the graft donor. The rearrangement uses TRBV6-5 and TRBJ1-1, with TRBD1 as a possible D gene (6 bases). The material was PBMCs, obtained 98 days after intestinal transplantation. The CDR3 coding sequence is TGTGCCAGCAGGGCCGGGACATCGAACACTGAAGCTTTCTTT. Translating gives CASRAGTSNTEAFF.